One sample yielded the 27 T cell receptor beta chains listed below, sequenced in a study of T-cell memory formation after mild COVID-19. TCRdb ran MiXCR on the 5' RACE reads and lists one entry per CDR3 protein. The sample has around 300,000 distinct CDR3 sequences; about 13% are singletons. Sequencing was performed on PBMCs or a T cell subset sorted from them (not recorded which). Receptor source: a man younger than 35 who had mild COVID-19 (a few samples of this study predate the infection). Cell type and time point are not known.

This clonotype was seen repeatedly, ten times or more. J is TRBJ2-7 and V is TRBV6-2 or TRBV6-3; tentative D call: TRBD1 (6 bases). Germline lookup yields CDR1 MNHEY and CDR2 SVGEGT. CDR3 length equals 13 residues. Trimming left V 2 bases short and J 3 bases short, with 8 bases between. The CDR3 here is CASSYRDNYEQYF. The CDR3 nucleotides are TGTGCCAGCAGTTACCGGGACAACTACGAGCAGTACTTC.

This clonotype was seen at least ten times. The chain joins TRBV7-2 to TRBJ2-1; D perhaps matches TRBD1 (6 bases). This CDR3 contains 14 residues. The V end was cut by 5 bases, the J end by 8 bases, with 16 bases between. Germline values: CDR1 SGHTA, CDR2 FQGNSA. In DNA, the CDR3 is TGTGCCAGCAGCACGACCCAGGGGATTCATGAGCAGTTCTTC. It yields the protein CASSTTQGIHEQFF.

On this clonotype itself: One junction end does not reproduce the germline sequence, and a read error may be involved. V gene TRBV6-6 combines with J gene TRBJ2-7, with D perhaps TRBD1 (6 bases). Germline V CDR1 and CDR2: MNHNY, SVGAGI (reference sequence). The CDR3 consists of 15 residues. CDR3 loop: CASSDSFGGQYEQYF. As DNA, the CDR3 is TGTGCCAGCAGTGACTCCTTTGGGGGCCAGTACGAGCAGTACTTC.

Many counts were recorded for this clonotype. This rearrangement joins TRBV11-2 to TRBJ2-3, with 10 bases matching TRBD2. The V segment lost 3 bases and the J segment 1 base; nucleotides outside the gene matches: 4. The CDR3 spans 16 residues. Per the germline V gene, CDR1 is SGHAT and CDR2 is FQNNGV. CDR3 nucleotides: TGTGCCAGCAGCTTTCTAGCGGGGGCGCGCACAGATACGCAGTATTTT. It yields the protein CASSFLAGARTDTQYF. Supplemented by reference TRBV11-2 and TRBJ2-3, the full variable domain reads EAGVAQSPRYKIIEKRQSVAFWCNPISGHATLYWYQQILGQGPKLLIQFQNNGVVDDSQLPKDRFSAERLKGVDSTLKIQPAKLEDSAVYLCASSFLAGARTDTQYFGPGTRLTVL.

This clonotype has a count of ten or more. CDR3 in amino acids: CASSQRPTSKVQETQYF. The CDR3 region has the DNA TGTGCCAGCAGCCAACGCCCGACTAGCAAGGTCCAAGAGACCCAGTACTTC. The chain joins TRBV4-2 to TRBJ2-5; 7 bases line up with TRBD2. Trimming cost V 2 bases and J 1 base; bases outside gene matches: 10. Looked up from germline, CDR1 is LGHNA and CDR2 is YNFKEQ. This CDR3 comprises 17 residues.

There are a few counts of this clonotype. The rearrangement uses TRBV15 and TRBJ1-6; possibly TRBD1 for D (6 bases). This CDR3 is 16 amino acids long. V lost 4 bases, J lost 7 bases, and 17 bases lay in between. The V gene's germline CDR1 is LNHNV and CDR2 YYDKDF (reference sequence). CDR3 loop: CATSIIAGTPNSPLHF. For the CDR3, the DNA is TGTGCCACCAGCATCATCGCCGGGACACCGAATTCACCCCTCCACTTT.

The rearrangement uses TRBV12-3 or TRBV12-4 and TRBJ2-5, with 8 bases identical to TRBD2. This CDR3 has 14 amino acids. With V trimmed by 6 bases and J by 0 bases, 3 bases remained unmatched. CDR3 sequence reads: CASSHGGDQETQYF. The CDR3 bases are TGTGCCAGCAGCCACGGGGGGGACCAAGAGACCCAGTACTTC.

V is TRBV7-9 and J is TRBJ2-3; 9 positions match TRBD1. J lost 4 bases, V lost 5 bases, and 10 bases had no gene match. This CDR3 is built from 16 residues. CDR1 is SEHNR and CDR2 is FQNEAQ in the germline V gene (reference sequence). This CDR3 reads CASSRPDRGPPDTQYF. CDR3 coding DNA: TGTGCCAGCAGCCGCCCGGACAGGGGCCCCCCAGATACGCAGTATTTT.

The CDR3 DNA reads TGTGCCAGCACCACGACAGGGGTCTCACCCCTCCACTTT. It is translated as CASTTTGVSPLHF. The chain carries TRBV7-9 and TRBJ1-6; 8 nucleotides align to TRBD1. CDR1 and CDR2 (germline): SEHNR, FQNEAQ (reference sequence). V dropped 7 bases and J dropped 10; count of bases not matched to a gene: 6. The CDR3 covers 13 residues.

The V gene is TRBV6-6, the J gene TRBJ1-2, with unresolved D. Germline V gene lookup returns CDR1 MNHNY and CDR2 SVGAGI (reference sequence). V lost 6 bases, J lost 3 bases, and 8 bases lay in between. The CDR3 has 12 residues. The DNA for the CDR3 is TGTGCCAGCAGCCCAGTGGACTATGGCTACACCTTC. Its translation is CASSPVDYGYTF.

This clonotype occurred a few times. The rearrangement uses TRBV19 and TRBJ2-2; tentative D call: TRBD2 (6 bases). CDR1 and CDR2 from the germline V gene are LNHDA and SQIVND (reference sequence). V dropped 6 bases and J dropped 6 bases, with 14 bases sitting between them. CDR3 length equals 14 residues. CDR3 sequence (DNA): TGTGCCAGTAGGGACGGGACTGTACCCGGGGAGCTGTTTTTT. Its protein is CASRDGTVPGELFF.

This clonotype was seen many times. This rearrangement joins TRBV5-1 to TRBJ2-5, with D perhaps TRBD1 or TRBD2 (6 bases each). Germline CDR1 reads SGHRS; CDR2 reads YFSETQ. This CDR3 contains 15 residues. The V end was cut by 4 bases, the J end by 0 bases, with 13 bases between. The CDR3 sequence: CASSLQGGHQETQYF. The CDR3 DNA reads as TGCGCCAGCAGCCTGCAAGGGGGGCACCAAGAGACCCAGTACTTC.

This sequence joins TRBV11-2 and TRBJ2-1, with TRBD2 matching over 9 bases. The CDR3 runs to 16 residues. CDR1 and CDR2 (germline): SGHAT, FQNNGV. V gave up 5 bases and J gave up 4 bases; unmatched junction bases: 9. Written as DNA, the CDR3 is TGTGCCAGCAGCCCCCGGGTCAGCGGGGGGTACAATGAGCAGTTCTTC. Translating gives CASSPRVSGGYNEQFF.

There are a few counts of this clonotype. The chain combines TRBV5-4 with TRBJ2-7, with TRBD1 identical over 10 bases. The trim removed 5 bases at V and 5 bases at J, leaving 10 bases unmatched. Germline CDR1 reads SGHNT; CDR2 reads YYREEE (reference sequence). The CDR3 consists of 15 residues. CDR3 sequence (DNA): TGTGCCAGCAGTTCGAGGGGGACAGGGGCCCACGAGCAGTACTTC. The encoded protein is CASSSRGTGAHEQYF.

The CDR3 sequence: CATSPDRDGVRWDTGELFF. The CDR3 DNA sequence: TGTGCCACCAGCCCGGACAGGGATGGTGTTAGATGGGACACCGGGGAGCTGTTTTTT. This chain uses TRBV24-1 with TRBJ2-2; 8 nucleotides agree with TRBD1. The CDR3 loop spans 19 amino acids. CDR1 and CDR2 (germline): KGHDR, SFDVKD. The V segment lost 7 bases and the J segment 3 bases; nucleotides outside the gene matches: 18.

The V call is TRBV12-3 or TRBV12-4, the J call TRBJ1-1, with 10 positions matching TRBD1. The CDR3 runs to 18 residues. The trim removed 3 bases at V and 5 bases at J, leaving 15 bases unmatched. This chain's CDR3 is CASSFSRDRGGWWTEAFF. In nucleotides, the CDR3 is TGTGCCAGCAGTTTCTCCCGGGACAGGGGAGGTTGGTGGACTGAAGCTTTCTTT.

In this sample, this clonotype turned up a few times. The J gene is TRBJ1-5, the V gene TRBV6-2 or TRBV6-3; possibly TRBD1 for D (6 bases). V was shortened by 4 bases and J by 6 bases, with 13 bases between the two germline ends. The germline V gene has CDR1 MNHEY and CDR2 SVGEGT. The length of the CDR3 is 14 residues. For the CDR3, the DNA is TGTGCCAGCAGTTTCGTGGGGGGCGGTCAGCCCCAGCATTTT. This gives the protein CASSFVGGGQPQHF.

This clonotype showed up just a few times. The chain recombines TRBV4-1 with TRBJ1-5, with TRBD1 matching over 11 bases. The J segment lost 7 bases and the V segment lost 2 bases, leaving 4 bases of the junction unmatched. From germline, CDR1 is MGHRA and CDR2 YSYEKL. CDR3 length: 15 residues. The DNA for the CDR3 is TGCGCCAGCAGCCAACCGGGACAGGGGGTCCAGCCCCAGCATTTT. Translation gives CASSQPGQGVQPQHF.

This clonotype was picked up a small number of times. CDR3 coding DNA: TGTGCCAGCAGTTTAGCGGGAGCGGGGCTGCAGTATTTT. Translated, it gives CASSLAGAGLQYF. The rearrangement links TRBV12-3 or TRBV12-4 to TRBJ2-3; 7 bases are a match to TRBD2. The V and J ends lost 0 bases and 11 bases, in that order; junction bases with no gene match: 5. The CDR3 covers 13 residues.

The chain joins TRBV20-1 to TRBJ1-5; a possible D gene is TRBD1 (5 bases). The CDR3 contains 12 residues. Looked up from germline, CDR1 is DFQATT and CDR2 is SNEGSKA (reference sequence). V lost 6 bases and J lost 6, with 12 bases in between. CDR3 DNA: TGCAGTGCAAAGCAGGGTGTTCAGCCCCAGCATTTT. It translates to CSAKQGVQPQHF.

This clonotype was counted a few times. The gene calls are TRBV4-2 and TRBJ2-2; tentative D call: TRBD2 (5 bases). Germline V CDR1 and CDR2: LGHNA, YNFKEQ. The CDR3 spans 15 residues. V shed 3 bases and J shed 4 bases, with 12 bases lying between them. CDR3 protein: CASSQEGLATGELFF. The CDR3 DNA follows: TGTGCCAGCAGCCAGGAAGGACTCGCCACCGGGGAGCTGTTTTTT.

The V gene is TRBV20-1, the J gene TRBJ2-7; D call uncertain. V was clipped by 1 base and J by 0 bases, with 10 bases between them. Germline lookup yields CDR1 DFQATT and CDR2 SNEGSKA (reference sequence). This CDR3 is 14 amino acids long. In DNA, the CDR3 is TGCAGTGCTAGAGGGCAGGTTAGCTCCTACGAGCAGTACGTC. Amino acids: CSARGQVSSYEQYV.

V is TRBV5-4 and J is TRBJ1-1, with 8 nucleotides matching TRBD1. Germline trimming cut 7 bases from V and 6 bases from J; bases unmatched to any gene: 8. The CDR3 extends over 13 amino acids. CDR1 SGHNT and CDR2 YYREEE come from the germline V gene (reference sequence). CDR3 region: CASQGATVAEAFF. CDR3 sequence (DNA): TGTGCCAGCCAGGGGGCCACGGTAGCTGAAGCTTTCTTT.

This clonotype was detected only a few times. The gene calls are TRBV9 and TRBJ2-5, with TRBD2 matching over 8 bases. Germline V gene data show CDR1 as SGDLS and CDR2 as YYNGEE. V was pared by 0 bases and J by 1 base, with 5 bases of the junction left unmatched. CDR3 length: 16 residues. CDR3 loop: CASSVGVAGRQETQYF. DNA of the CDR3: TGTGCCAGCAGCGTAGGGGTAGCGGGGCGCCAAGAGACCCAGTACTTC.

The chain uses TRBV9 and TRBJ2-3; 8 bases are shared with TRBD2. The V gene end was trimmed by 4 bases and the J gene end by 4 bases; junction bases not matched to a gene: 11. Germline V gives CDR1 SGDLS, CDR2 YYNGEE. The CDR3 length is 16 residues. CDR3 sequence: CASSYLDAGGADTQYF. The CDR3 DNA reads TGTGCCAGCAGCTACCTTGATGCGGGGGGTGCAGATACGCAGTATTTT.

The table lists this clonotype with a few counts. This chain uses TRBV2 with TRBJ1-1; unclear D gene. The CDR3 contains 12 residues. V dropped 10 bases and J dropped 4 bases, with 13 bases sitting between them. Germline V gene data show CDR1 as SNHLY and CDR2 as FYNNEI. The CDR3 reads CATSIRFTEAFF. As DNA, the CDR3 is TGTGCCACCTCGATCCGGTTCACTGAAGCTTTCTTT.

This clonotype was seen only a few times. This chain uses TRBV14 with TRBJ1-2; no definite D call. The CDR3 has 13 residues. Trimming stripped 1 base from V and 4 bases from J, with 7 bases between. Germline CDR1 and CDR2: SGHDN and FVKESK. CDR3 sequence reads: CASSQGLSYGYTF. The CDR3 nucleotides are TGTGCCAGCAGCCAAGGCCTCAGCTATGGCTACACCTTC. The full variable domain, completed using reference TRBV14 and TRBJ1-2, is EAGVTQFPSHSVIEKGQTVTLRCDPISGHDNLYWYRRVMGKEIKFLLHFVKESKQDESGMPNNRFLAERTGGTYSTLKVQPAELEDSGVYFCASSQGLSYGYTFGSGTRLTVV.